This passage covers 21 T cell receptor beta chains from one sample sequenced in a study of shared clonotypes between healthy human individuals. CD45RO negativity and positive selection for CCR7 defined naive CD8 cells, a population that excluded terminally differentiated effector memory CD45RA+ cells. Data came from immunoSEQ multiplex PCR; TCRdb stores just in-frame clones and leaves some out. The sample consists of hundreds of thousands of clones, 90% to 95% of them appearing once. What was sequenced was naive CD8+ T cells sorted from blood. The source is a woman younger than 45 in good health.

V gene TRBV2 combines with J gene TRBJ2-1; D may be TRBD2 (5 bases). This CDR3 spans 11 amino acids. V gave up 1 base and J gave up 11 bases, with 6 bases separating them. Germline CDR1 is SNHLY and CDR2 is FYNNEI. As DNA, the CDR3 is TGTGCCAGCAGTGAAGGAGGGAAGCAGTTCTTC. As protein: CASSEGGKQFF.

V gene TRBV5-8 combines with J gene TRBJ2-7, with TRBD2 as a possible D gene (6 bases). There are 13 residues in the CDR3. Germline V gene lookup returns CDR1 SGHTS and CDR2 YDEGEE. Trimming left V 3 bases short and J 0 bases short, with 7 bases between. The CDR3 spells CASSSGSSYEQYF. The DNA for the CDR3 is TGTGCCAGCAGCTCCGGGAGCTCCTACGAGCAGTACTTC.

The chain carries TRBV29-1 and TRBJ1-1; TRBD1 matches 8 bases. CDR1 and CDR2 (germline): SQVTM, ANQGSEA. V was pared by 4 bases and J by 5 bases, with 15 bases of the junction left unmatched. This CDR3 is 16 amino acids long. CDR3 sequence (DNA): TGCAGCGTTGTGAGGGAGGGTCAGGGGGCATCTACTGAAGCTTTCTTT. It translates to CSVVREGQGASTEAFF. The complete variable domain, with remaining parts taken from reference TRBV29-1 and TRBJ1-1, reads SAVISQKPSRDICQRGTSLTIQCQVDSQVTMMFWYRQQPGQSLTLIATANQGSEATYESGFVIDKFPISRPNLTFSTLTVSNMSPEDSSIYLCSVVREGQGASTEAFFGQGTRLTVV.

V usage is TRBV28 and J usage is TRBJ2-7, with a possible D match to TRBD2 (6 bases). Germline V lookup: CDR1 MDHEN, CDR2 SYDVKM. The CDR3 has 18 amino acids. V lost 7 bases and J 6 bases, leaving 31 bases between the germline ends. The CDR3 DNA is TGTGCCAGCAACCGGGACCCCTATGGGGAGGCGGGAAACGGCGAGCAGTACTTC. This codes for CASNRDPYGEAGNGEQYF.

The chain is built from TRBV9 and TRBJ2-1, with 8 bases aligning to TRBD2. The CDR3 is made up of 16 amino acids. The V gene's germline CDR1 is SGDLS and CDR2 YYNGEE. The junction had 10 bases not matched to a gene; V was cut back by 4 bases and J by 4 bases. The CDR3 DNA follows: TGTGCCAGCAGCCCCCGGGGGGGGACTGATTACAATGAGCAGTTCTTC. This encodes CASSPRGGTDYNEQFF.

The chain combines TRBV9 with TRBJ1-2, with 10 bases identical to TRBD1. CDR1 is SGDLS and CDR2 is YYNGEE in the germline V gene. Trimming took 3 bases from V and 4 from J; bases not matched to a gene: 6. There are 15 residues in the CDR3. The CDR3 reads CASSGKTGGAYGYTF. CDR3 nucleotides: TGTGCCAGCAGCGGCAAGACAGGGGGCGCCTATGGCTACACCTTC.

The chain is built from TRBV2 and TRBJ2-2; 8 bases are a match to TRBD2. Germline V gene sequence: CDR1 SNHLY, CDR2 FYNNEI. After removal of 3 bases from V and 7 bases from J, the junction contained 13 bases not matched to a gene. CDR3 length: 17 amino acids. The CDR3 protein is CASSDRPGLGVYGELFF. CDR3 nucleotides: TGTGCCAGCAGTGATCGACCGGGACTAGGGGTGTACGGGGAGCTGTTTTTT.

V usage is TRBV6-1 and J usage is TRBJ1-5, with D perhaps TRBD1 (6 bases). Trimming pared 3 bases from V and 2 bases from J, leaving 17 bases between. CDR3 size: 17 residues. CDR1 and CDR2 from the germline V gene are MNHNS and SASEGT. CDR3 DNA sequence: TGTGCCAGCAGTGAGCTCCGGGACACCGAGGGCAATCAGCCCCAGCATTTT. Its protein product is CASSELRDTEGNQPQHF.

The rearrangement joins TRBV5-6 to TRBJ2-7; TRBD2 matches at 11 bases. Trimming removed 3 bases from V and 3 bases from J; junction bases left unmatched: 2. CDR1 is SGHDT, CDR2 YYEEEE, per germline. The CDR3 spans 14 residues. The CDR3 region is CASSSGLADYEQYF. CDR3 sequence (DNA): TGTGCCAGCAGCTCGGGACTAGCGGACTACGAGCAGTACTTC.

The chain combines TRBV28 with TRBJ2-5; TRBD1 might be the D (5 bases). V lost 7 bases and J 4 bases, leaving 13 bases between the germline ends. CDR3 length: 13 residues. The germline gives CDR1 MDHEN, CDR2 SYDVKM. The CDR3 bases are TGTGCCAGCACGGGTTCCCAGGGAGAGACCCAGTACTTC. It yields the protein CASTGSQGETQYF.

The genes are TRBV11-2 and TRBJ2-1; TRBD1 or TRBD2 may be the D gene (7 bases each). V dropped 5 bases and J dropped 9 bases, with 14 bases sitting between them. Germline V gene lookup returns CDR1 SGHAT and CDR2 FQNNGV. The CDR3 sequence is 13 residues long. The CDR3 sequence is CASSQGGGSEQFF. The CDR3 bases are TGTGCCAGCAGCCAGGGGGGAGGGAGTGAGCAGTTCTTC. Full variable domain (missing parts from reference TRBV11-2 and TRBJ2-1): EAGVAQSPRYKIIEKRQSVAFWCNPISGHATLYWYQQILGQGPKLLIQFQNNGVVDDSQLPKDRFSAERLKGVDSTLKIQPAKLEDSAVYLCASSQGGGSEQFFGPGTRLTVL.

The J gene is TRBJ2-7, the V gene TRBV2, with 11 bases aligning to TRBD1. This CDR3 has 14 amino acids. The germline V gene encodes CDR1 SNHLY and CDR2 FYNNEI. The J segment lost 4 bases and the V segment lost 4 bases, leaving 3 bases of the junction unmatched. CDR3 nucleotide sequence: TGTGCCAGCAGTGGGGACAGGGGGTTATACGAGCAGTACTTC. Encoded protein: CASSGDRGLYEQYF. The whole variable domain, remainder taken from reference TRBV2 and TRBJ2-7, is EPEVTQTPSHQVTQMGQEVILRCVPISNHLYFYWYRQILGQKVEFLVSFYNNEISEKSEIFDDQFSVERPDGSNFTLKIRSTKLEDSAMYFCASSGDRGLYEQYFGPGTRLTVT.

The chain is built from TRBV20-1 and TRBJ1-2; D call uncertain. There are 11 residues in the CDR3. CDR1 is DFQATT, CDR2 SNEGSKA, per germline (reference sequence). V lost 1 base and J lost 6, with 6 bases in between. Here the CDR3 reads CSARGAHGYTF. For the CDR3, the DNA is TGCAGTGCTAGAGGTGCCCATGGCTACACCTTC.

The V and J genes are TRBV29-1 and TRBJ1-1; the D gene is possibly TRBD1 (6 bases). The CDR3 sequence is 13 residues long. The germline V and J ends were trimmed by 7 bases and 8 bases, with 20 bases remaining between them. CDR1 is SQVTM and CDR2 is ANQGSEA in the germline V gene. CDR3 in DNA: TGCAGCGCTATGGACAGCGGGAAAACAGAAGCTTTCTTT. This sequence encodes CSAMDSGKTEAFF.

In DNA form, the CDR3 reads TGCGCCAGCAGCCAAGACTGGCGTCGAGAAACGTCCTACAATGAGCAGTTCTTC. Its protein product is CASSQDWRRETSYNEQFF. V usage is TRBV4-1 and J usage is TRBJ2-1; D is unresolved. In germline, CDR1 is MGHRA, CDR2 YSYEKL. V gave up 0 bases and J gave up 1 base, with 16 bases separating them. This CDR3 has 18 amino acids.

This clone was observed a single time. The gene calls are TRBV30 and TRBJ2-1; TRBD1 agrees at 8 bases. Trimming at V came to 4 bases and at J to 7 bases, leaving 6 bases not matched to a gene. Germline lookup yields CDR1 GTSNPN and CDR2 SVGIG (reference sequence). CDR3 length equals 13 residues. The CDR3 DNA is TGTGCCTGGATGGGCAGGGGGCTTAATGAGCAGTTCTTC. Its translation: CAWMGRGLNEQFF.

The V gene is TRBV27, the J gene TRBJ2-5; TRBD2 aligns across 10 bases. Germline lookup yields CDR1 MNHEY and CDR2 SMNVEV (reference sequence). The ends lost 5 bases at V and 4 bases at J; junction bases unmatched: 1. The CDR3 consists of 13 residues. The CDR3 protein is CASSPSGRETQYF. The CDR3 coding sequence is TGTGCCAGCAGTCCTAGCGGGAGAGAGACCCAGTACTTC.

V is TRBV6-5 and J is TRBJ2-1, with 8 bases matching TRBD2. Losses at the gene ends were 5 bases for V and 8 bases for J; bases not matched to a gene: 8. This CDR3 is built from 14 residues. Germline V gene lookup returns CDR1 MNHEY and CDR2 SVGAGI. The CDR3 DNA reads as TGTGCCAGCAGTCCAACGGGACTAGTCGATGAGCAGTTCTTC. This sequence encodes CASSPTGLVDEQFF.

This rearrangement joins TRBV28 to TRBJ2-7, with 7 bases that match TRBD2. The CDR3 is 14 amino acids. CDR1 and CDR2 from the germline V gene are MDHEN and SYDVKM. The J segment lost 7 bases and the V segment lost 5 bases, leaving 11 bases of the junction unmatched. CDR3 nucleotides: TGTGCCAGCAGTGGGTCGGGGGGTTCGGGAGAGCAGTACTTC. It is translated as CASSGSGGSGEQYF.

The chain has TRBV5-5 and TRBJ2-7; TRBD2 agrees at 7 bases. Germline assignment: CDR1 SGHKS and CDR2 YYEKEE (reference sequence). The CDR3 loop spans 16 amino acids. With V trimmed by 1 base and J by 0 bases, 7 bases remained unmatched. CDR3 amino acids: CASSLFAGVSSYEQYF. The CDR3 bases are TGTGCCAGCAGCTTGTTCGCGGGAGTGAGCTCCTACGAGCAGTACTTC.

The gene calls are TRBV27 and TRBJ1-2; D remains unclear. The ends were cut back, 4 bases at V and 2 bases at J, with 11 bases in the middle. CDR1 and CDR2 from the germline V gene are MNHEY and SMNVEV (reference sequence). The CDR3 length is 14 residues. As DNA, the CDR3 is TGTGCCAGCAGTTATACCGGAGGGAACTATGGCTACACCTTC. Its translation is CASSYTGGNYGYTF.